Following are 27 T cell receptor beta chains from one sample sequenced in a study of cytomegalovirus exposure and HLA in healthy donors. Primers: 60 Vbeta forward and 13 Jbeta reverse. Method: immunoSEQ multiplex PCR; TCRdb's copy keeps in-frame clones and lacks some. The sample has 120,000 to 150,000 clones, about 74% seen once. The sample taken for sequencing was PBMCs. The source is a woman aged 50 to 60 in good health and CMV-seronegative.

V gene TRBV21-1 combines with J gene TRBJ1-5; no DNA check was done on the table's D call, TRBD1. TRBV21-1 is labeled a pseudogene. The CDR3 contains 13 residues. CDR3 in amino acids: CASTLDRGQPQHF. The DNA of the CDR3 is TGTGCCAGCACCCTGGACAGGGGCCAGCCCCAGCATTTT.

The chain links TRBV5-1 to TRBJ2-5; TRBD1 agrees at 8 bases. The CDR3 contains 15 residues. Looked up from germline, CDR1 is SGHRS and CDR2 is YFSETQ. The V and J ends lost 4 bases and 5 bases, in that order; junction bases with no gene match: 10. CDR3 sequence (DNA): TGCGCCAGCAGCGACGGACAGGGAAGAGCGGAGACCCAGTACTTC. Its translation: CASSDGQGRAETQYF.

V is TRBV2 and J is TRBJ2-2; 9 bases are shared with TRBD2. The V gene's germline CDR1 is SNHLY and CDR2 FYNNEI. V dropped 6 bases and J dropped 5; count of bases not matched to a gene: 7. CDR3 length: 15 residues. CDR3 residues: CASRIAGAGTGELFF. The CDR3 DNA reads as TGTGCCAGCAGAATAGCGGGGGCGGGGACCGGGGAGCTGTTTTTT. The variable domain in full, with the rest retrieved from reference TRBV2 and TRBJ2-2, is EPEVTQTPSHQVTQMGQEVILRCVPISNHLYFYWYRQILGQKVEFLVSFYNNEISEKSEIFDDQFSVERPDGSNFTLKIRSTKLEDSAMYFCASRIAGAGTGELFFGEGSRLTVL.

This clone showed up just once. The chain links TRBV18 to TRBJ1-5, with 8 bases lining up with TRBD1. There are 16 residues in the CDR3. Trimming at V came to 3 bases and at J to 6 bases, leaving 10 bases not matched to a gene. In germline, CDR1 is KGHSH, CDR2 LQKENI. Here the CDR3 reads CASSPNQGATGQPQHF. CDR3 DNA sequence: TGTGCCAGCTCACCGAATCAGGGGGCGACGGGTCAGCCCCAGCATTTT. Complete variable domain (other parts from reference TRBV18 and TRBJ1-5): NAGVMQNPRHLVRRRGQEARLRCSPMKGHSHVYWYRQLPEEGLKFMVYLQKENIIDESGMPKERFSAEFPKEGPSILRIQQVVRGDSAAYFCASSPNQGATGQPQHFGDGTRLSIL.

About this clone itself: The germline gene is not matched at one end of the junction; a read error may be the cause. The chain recombines TRBV18 with TRBJ2-7; TRBD1 matches at 9 bases. The CDR3 runs to 14 residues. The germline gives CDR1 KGHSH, CDR2 LQKENI. CDR3 sequence reads: CASSPQTGGSEQYF. Here the CDR3 DNA reads TGTGCCAGCTCCCCACAGACAGGGGGAAGCGAGCAGTACTTC.

Here the CDR3 reads CASSLDSLGNQPQHF. In nucleotides, the CDR3 is TGTGCCAGCAGCCTCGACAGTTTGGGCAATCAGCCCCAGCATTTT. V usage is TRBV7-9 and J usage is TRBJ1-5; possibly TRBD1 for D (5 bases). Germline lookup yields CDR1 SEHNR and CDR2 FQNEAQ (reference sequence). The CDR3 length is 15 residues. The V gene lost 5 bases and the J gene lost 2 bases, with 13 bases spanning the gap.

The gene calls are TRBV5-4 and TRBJ1-2, with D possibly being TRBD1 (5 bases). CDR1 and CDR2 from the germline V gene are SGHNT and YYREEE (reference sequence). V lost 10 bases, J lost 3 bases, and 16 bases lay in between. The CDR3 extends over 13 amino acids. The CDR3 spells CAAAVWGDYGYTF. The CDR3 region has the DNA TGTGCCGCAGCAGTCTGGGGGGACTATGGCTACACCTTC.

The rearrangement links TRBV19 to TRBJ2-7; 9 bases map to TRBD1. The CDR3 contains 17 residues. V dropped 6 bases and J dropped 2; count of bases not matched to a gene: 14. Germline CDR1 is LNHDA and CDR2 is SQIVND (reference sequence). The DNA of the CDR3 is TGTGCCAGTAGCCCCCCCTTCCAGGGACAGGGACCCTACGAGCAGTACTTC. This encodes CASSPPFQGQGPYEQYF.

The chain has TRBV4-1 and TRBJ1-2, with D perhaps matching TRBD1 (5 bases). The length of the CDR3 is 12 residues. The V end was cut by 1 base, the J end by 5 bases, with 5 bases between. The germline V gene encodes CDR1 MGHRA and CDR2 YSYEKL. This chain's CDR3 is CASSQGQYGYTF. The CDR3 region has the DNA TGCGCCAGCAGCCAAGGACAGTATGGCTACACCTTC.

The V and J genes are TRBV9 and TRBJ2-7, with TRBD2 identical over 12 bases. V lost 0 bases to trimming and J lost 6 bases; unmatched junction nucleotides: 4. The CDR3 is 15 amino acids. From germline, CDR1 is SGDLS and CDR2 YYNGEE. CDR3 in DNA: TGTGCCAGCAGCGTAGGGACTAGCGGGGCACGCGAGCAGTACTTC. Protein product: CASSVGTSGAREQYF. Filled out from reference TRBV9 and TRBJ2-7, the complete variable domain reads DSGVTQTPKHLITATGQRVTLRCSPRSGDLSVYWYQQSLDQGLQFLIQYYNGEERAKGNILERFSAQQFPDLHSELNLSSLELGDSALYFCASSVGTSGAREQYFGPGTRLTVT.

The rearrangement links TRBV6-1 to TRBJ2-3; 8 positions agree with TRBD1. CDR1 is MNHNS and CDR2 is SASEGT in the germline V gene. This CDR3 contains 15 residues. The ends lost 7 bases at V and 5 bases at J; junction bases unmatched: 11. DNA for the CDR3: TGTGCCAGCAATCAGCGGACAGGGTCGGTAGATACGCAGTATTTT. Amino acids: CASNQRTGSVDTQYF.

The chain couples TRBV28 to TRBJ1-5; the match to TRBD1 covers 8 bases. There are 15 residues in the CDR3. The germline gives CDR1 MDHEN, CDR2 SYDVKM. V gave up 6 bases and J gave up 4 bases; unmatched junction bases: 8. CDR3 nucleotides: TGTGCCAGCAGGACAGGGGTTTTAGGTAATCAGCCCCAGCATTTT. Its protein is CASRTGVLGNQPQHF.

The chain is built from TRBV7-8 and TRBJ2-3; 10 nucleotides agree with TRBD2. The CDR3 spans 16 residues. CDR1 is SGHVS, CDR2 FQNEAQ, per germline. J lost 2 bases, V lost 6 bases, and 8 bases had no gene match. CDR3 residues: CASSSGGLALTDTQYF. CDR3 in DNA: TGTGCCAGCAGTAGTGGGGGACTAGCGCTCACAGATACGCAGTATTTT.

The rearrangement uses TRBV5-4 and TRBJ2-7, with 13 positions matching TRBD2. The CDR3 loop spans 17 amino acids. V was pared by 3 bases and J by 0 bases, with 6 bases of the junction left unmatched. In germline, CDR1 is SGHNT, CDR2 YYREEE (reference sequence). CDR3 sequence reads: CASSWGTSGTLSYEQYF. The CDR3 DNA follows: TGTGCCAGCAGCTGGGGGACTAGCGGGACCCTCTCCTACGAGCAGTACTTC.

The V call is TRBV7-8, the J call TRBJ1-5; tentative D call: TRBD1 (5 bases). This CDR3 is 14 amino acids long. The germline gives CDR1 SGHVS, CDR2 FQNEAQ. V was clipped by 1 base and J by 2 bases, with 6 bases between them. CDR3 residues: CASSLVGGNQPQHF. CDR3 in DNA: TGTGCCAGCAGCTTAGTAGGGGGCAATCAGCCCCAGCATTTT.

This clone was seen a single time. This sequence joins TRBV9 and TRBJ2-5, with 7 nucleotides matching TRBD1. Germline CDR1 is SGDLS and CDR2 is YYNGEE. Trimming took 2 bases from V and 4 from J; bases not matched to a gene: 5. The length of the CDR3 is 14 residues. The CDR3 nucleotides read TGTGCCAGCAGCGTGGGACAGTCGTCAGAGACCCAGTACTTC. This sequence encodes CASSVGQSSETQYF. The whole variable domain, remainder taken from reference TRBV9 and TRBJ2-5, is DSGVTQTPKHLITATGQRVTLRCSPRSGDLSVYWYQQSLDQGLQFLIQYYNGEERAKGNILERFSAQQFPDLHSELNLSSLELGDSALYFCASSVGQSSETQYFGPGTRLLVL.

This clone came up a few times. The chain combines TRBV5-6 with TRBJ2-2; D is uncertain. Germline CDR1 and CDR2: SGHDT and YYEEEE. V was cut by 0 bases and J by 2 bases, with 8 bases left in between. The CDR3 consists of 15 residues. In nucleotides, the CDR3 is TGTGCCAGCAGCTTGGGTTTTACAAACACCGGGGAGCTGTTTTTT. This sequence encodes CASSLGFTNTGELFF.

The gene calls are TRBV6-4 and TRBJ1-1; D might be TRBD1 (5 bases). The CDR3 extends over 15 amino acids. Germline V gene sequence: CDR1 MRHNA, CDR2 SNTAGT. Between the trimmed V and J ends, which lost 0 bases and 7 bases, there was a span of 15 bases. The CDR3 sequence: CASSDSTDRRGEAFF. Written as DNA, the CDR3 is TGTGCCAGCAGTGACTCGACAGACCGCCGAGGTGAAGCTTTCTTT.

The V call is TRBV18, the J call TRBJ1-1, with 7 positions matching TRBD1. There are 13 residues in the CDR3. The germline gives CDR1 KGHSH, CDR2 LQKENI. Germline trimming cut 2 bases from V and 5 bases from J; bases unmatched to any gene: 2. The DNA for the CDR3 is TGTGCCAGCTCACCATTCAGGGGGACTGAAGCTTTCTTT. Protein product: CASSPFRGTEAFF.

This chain connects TRBV4-3 to TRBJ1-2; the D gene is possibly TRBD1 (5 bases). V shed 0 bases and J shed 7 bases, with 15 bases lying between them. The CDR3 length is 15 residues. Germline lookup yields CDR1 LGHNA and CDR2 YSLEER. The CDR3 region has the DNA TGCGCCAGCAGCCAAGATCGGGGAGGGGCGGGTGGCTACACCTTC. It yields the protein CASSQDRGGAGGYTF.

The chain carries TRBV29-1 and TRBJ2-6, with D possibly TRBD1 on 5 matching bases. The V and J ends lost 6 bases and 0 bases respectively, with 6 bases between them. Germline V gene sequence: CDR1 SQVTM, CDR2 ANQGSEA. The CDR3 contains 13 residues. CDR3 in amino acids: CSVTDSGANVLTF. CDR3 DNA sequence: TGCAGCGTGACAGACTCTGGGGCCAACGTCCTGACTTTC.

The chain joins TRBV6-5 to TRBJ2-3, with 7 bases lining up with TRBD1. With V trimmed by 1 base and J by 0 bases, 1 base remained unmatched. Germline V CDR1 and CDR2: MNHEY, SVGAGI. CDR3 size: 15 residues. This chain's CDR3 is CASSYFRGSTDTQYF. Written as DNA, the CDR3 is TGTGCCAGCAGTTACTTCAGGGGGAGCACAGATACGCAGTATTTT.

The chain carries TRBV7-9 and TRBJ2-7; D uncertain. The CDR3 contains 14 residues. V lost 3 bases, J lost 2 bases, and 11 bases lay in between. Per the germline V gene, CDR1 is SEHNR and CDR2 is FQNEAQ (reference sequence). CDR3 region: CASSLLALPYEQYF. CDR3 bases: TGTGCCAGCAGCTTGCTGGCTCTCCCCTACGAGCAGTACTTC. Together with reference TRBV7-9 and TRBJ2-7, the CDR3 gives the full variable domain: DTGVSQNPRHKITKRGQNVTFRCDPISEHNRLYWYRQTLGQGPEFLTYFQNEAQLEKSRLLSDRFSAERPKGSFSTLEIQRTEQGDSAMYLCASSLLALPYEQYFGPGTRLTVT.

V gene TRBV5-6 combines with J gene TRBJ1-4; D call uncertain. Trimming removed 5 bases at V and 0 bases at J, with 8 bases between. From germline, CDR1 is SGHDT and CDR2 YYEEEE. The CDR3 has 14 residues. The CDR3 DNA is TGTGCCAGCAGAATCGGGACAACTAATGAAAAACTGTTTTTT. Its protein is CASRIGTTNEKLFF. The full variable domain, completed using reference TRBV5-6 and TRBJ1-4, is DAGVTQSPTHLIKTRGQQVTLRCSPKSGHDTVSWYQQALGQGPQFIFQYYEEEERQRGNFPDRFSGHQFPNYSSELNVNALLLGDSALYLCASRIGTTNEKLFFGSGTQLSVL.

The rearrangement uses TRBV4-3 and TRBJ2-5; D unclear. The CDR3 is 13 residues long. V lost 0 bases and J 3 bases, leaving 5 bases between the germline ends. CDR1 is LGHNA and CDR2 is YSLEER in the germline V gene. CDR3 DNA: TGCGCCAGCAGCCAAGATATAGAAGAGACCCAGTACTTC. It translates to CASSQDIEETQYF.

The chain uses TRBV5-1 and TRBJ2-3; 13 nucleotides align to TRBD2. V shed 3 bases, J shed 6 bases, and the junction held 7 bases outside the gene matches. Germline V gives CDR1 SGHRS, CDR2 YFSETQ. CDR3 length: 16 amino acids. DNA for the CDR3: TGCGCCAGCAGCTGGACTAGCGGGGGACGGTTTGATACGCAGTATTTT. This sequence encodes CASSWTSGGRFDTQYF.

This clone was seen a single time. The chain employs TRBV13 and TRBJ2-7; 8 bases align to TRBD1. J gave up 4 bases and V 5 bases, and 7 bases lay outside the gene matches. This CDR3 is built from 14 residues. Germline V gives CDR1 PRHDT, CDR2 FYEKMQ (reference sequence). The CDR3 DNA is TGTGCCAGCAGCGAAGGGCAGGGGGCTTACGAGCAGTACTTC. This gives the protein CASSEGQGAYEQYF.